This T cell receptor (beta chain) originates from a study of blood T cell repertoires in COVID-19 (dated by TCRdb to 2019 to 2021). A note on the overall study: The collaborator samples originated in the United States, Italy and Spain and spanned the acute and convalescent phases of COVID-19. The material from the prospective study consisted of cDNA or gDNA derived from T cells, B-cell-depleted T cells, or PBMCs. Where available, HLA class I and class II types were obtained from metadata supplied by the sample provider rather than from assay-based typing. Nearly every sample came with metadata listing a de-identified subject ID, COVID-19 status, age in years and sex. Deeply sampled blood TCRbeta repertoires from subjects exposed to, actively infected with, or recovered from COVID-19 were included in the dataset. A freely available public database, intended as a resource for researchers studying the immune response to SARS-CoV-2, is where the repertoires were released. Samples came from the ongoing ImmuneRACE study (first 160 participants) plus 1,254 subjects from 6 global collaborators.

Worth noting for this clone: What antigen it recognizes has not been identified. Per-nucleotide qualities are absent, and no much larger clonotype sits a single base away. Other DNA sequences in this sample translate to the same CDR3.

The immunoSEQ Assay, a bias-controlled multiplex PCR, was used to amplify TCRbeta CDR3 regions from genomic DNA. For the original study's pipeline: Nucleated cell counts per sample were estimated from amplification of reference gene primers within the assay. To quantify the absolute abundance of each unique TCRbeta CDR3 rearrangement, sequence reads were collapsed and filtered. Productive Simpson clonality was computed per sample as the square root of Simpson's diversity index over productive rearrangements. The table was pulled from immuneACCESS by TCRdb, which kept in-frame rearrangements only. Such tables lose some clones; where checked, under half of the loss comes from unresolved V genes, and the rest has no known cause. V and J calls and clone size are those listed in that table; D and trimming were worked out from the DNA. The sample contains about 120,000 clones, around nine tenths of them found a single time. 3.5% to 5.5% of the sample is taken by the ten largest.

Whole blood was collected in K2EDTA tubes by collaborating institutions according to the institutions' own protocols. For TCRbeta analysis, collaborators shipped samples as frozen whole blood, isolated PBMCs, or DNA extracted from either of those sample types. From the cysteine up to the phenylalanine, the CDR3 has a length of 15 residues. Of all the DNA, just the CDR3 is kept, 45 bases in frame from base 1. Via the germline V gene (reference sequence), CDR1 is LNHDA and CDR2 SQIVND. Trimming leaves V shorter by 5 bases and J shorter by 2 bases, with the junction holding 3 bases beyond the gene matches. Study-level results and caveats: The quantity of clinical and demographic metadata differed by source and by participant and was supplied without curation.

The rearrangement joined TRBV19 to TRBJ1-5; TRBD1 agrees with 10 junctional bases. This receptor was taken from a man aged 40-50 years with acute or convalescent COVID-19. Sequencing used peripheral blood. The encoded CDR3 is CASSPTGGGNQPQHF. The DNA reads TGTGCCAGTAGTCCGACAGGGGGCGGCAATCAGCCCCAGCATTTT.